The 2 T cell receptor beta chains given below trace back to one sample, sequenced in a study of cytomegalovirus exposure and HLA in healthy donors. Sequencing used immunoSEQ multiplex PCR; TCRdb keeps in-frame clones, though not all of them. The sample holds some 110,000 clones, about 83% seen once. The sample consisted of PBMCs. These receptors came from a man younger than 35 in good health and CMV-seronegative.

This rearrangement joins TRBV30 to TRBJ2-7, with 10 bases identical to TRBD2. V lost 3 bases and J lost 6; bases outside the gene matches: 8. CDR3 length: 14 residues. Germline V gene data show CDR1 as GTSNPN and CDR2 as SVGIG (reference sequence). As DNA, the CDR3 is TGTGCCTGGAGCCTCCTAGCGGGAGTTTCCGAGCAGTACTTC. This encodes CAWSLLAGVSEQYF.

This clone was seen only once. The chain recombines TRBV19 with TRBJ1-2, with 12 bases aligning to TRBD1. CDR3 size: 16 residues. Per germline, CDR1 LNHDA and CDR2 SQIVND (reference sequence). V gave up 7 bases and J gave up 5 bases; unmatched junction bases: 11. The CDR3 DNA reads as TGTGCCAGTACCAGGGACAGGGGGCGGCTGAGGTATGGCTACACCTTC. This encodes CASTRDRGRLRYGYTF.